This T cell receptor (beta chain) is drawn from a study of CD8 T cells in ankylosing spondylitis. Points from the study as a whole: Characteristic, it appeared, of ankylosing spondylitis blood was a TCR beta motif of roughly 8 highly homologous variants. Clones linked to disease were reported to show significant enrichment in matched ankylosing spondylitis synovial fluid.

A few counts support this clonotype. The antigen is unknown. TCRdb recomputed calls from the 5' RACE reads with MiXCR, one row per CDR3 protein. In the table there are around 540,000 distinct CDR3 sequences, roughly 13% of which are singletons. The V and J ends lost 3 bases and 0 bases respectively, with 15 bases between them. Looked up from germline, CDR1 is MGHRA and CDR2 is YSYEKL. This CDR3 has 17 amino acids. The source material was blood, either unsorted or a sorted T cell fraction (not recorded which). The TCR originated in a male donor with ankylosing spondylitis. The genes are TRBV4-1 and TRBJ2-1; D is perhaps TRBD2 (6 bases). The CDR3 loop reads CASSHPVAESSYNEQFF. CDR3 in DNA: TGCGCCAGCAGCCACCCCGTAGCGGAGAGCTCCTACAATGAGCAGTTCTTC.